The 27 T cell receptor beta chains presented below share a single source sample, sequenced in a study of naive and memory T cell subsets. These receptors have no identified antigens. Study results and caveats: A few larger clonotypes appeared in naive repertoires, especially CD8, possibly memory cells re-expressing CD45RA.

An equimolar mix of two oligonucleotides served as the beta constant-region primer for TRBC1 and TRBC2. Four rounds of PCR amplified the ligated cDNA using nested alpha and beta constant-region primers plus SP2. TCRdb reprocessed the UMI-ligation and nested PCR reads with MiXCR, giving one entry per CDR3 protein. The sample shows approximately 150,000 distinct CDR3 sequences, roughly 22% of them seen only once. Sample: naive CD4+ T cells from blood. All receptors derive from a human donor in good health.

This clonotype was found a few times. This chain connects TRBV18 to TRBJ2-1, with D perhaps TRBD1 or TRBD2 (5 bases each). Trimming removed 2 bases at V and 1 base at J, with 15 bases between. The CDR3 sequence is 17 residues long. Germline-derived CDR1 and CDR2 are KGHSH and LQKENI. CDR3 in amino acids: CASSPKTGTGSYNEQFF. The CDR3 DNA sequence: TGTGCCAGCTCACCAAAAACCGGGACCGGATCCTACAATGAGCAGTTCTTC.

The chain joins TRBV5-1 to TRBJ2-7; D not certain. V was cut by 4 bases and J by 0 bases, with 17 bases left in between. The CDR3 runs to 16 residues. In germline, CDR1 is SGHRS, CDR2 YFSETQ. The CDR3 DNA reads as TGCGCCAGCAGCGGCCGGGTTGGGATCAGCTCCTACGAGCAGTACTTC. Translation: CASSGRVGISSYEQYF.

A remark on this clonotype: Being one base from a much bigger clone, this may be a read error. This chain uses TRBV24-1 with TRBJ2-2; 16 nucleotides line up with TRBD2. Germline V lookup: CDR1 KGHDR, CDR2 SFDVKD. This CDR3 comprises 20 residues. CDR3 nucleotide sequence: TGTGCCACCAGTGATCCGCCCGGGACTAGCGGGAGGGCCCCCGGCGGGGAGCTGTCTTTT. It codes for CATSDPPGTSGRAPGGELSF.

The chain couples TRBV28 to TRBJ2-3; maybe TRBD2 (5 bases). The CDR3 consists of 16 residues. Trimming removed 5 bases at V and 4 bases at J, with 19 bases between. Germline CDR1 is MDHEN and CDR2 is SYDVKM. This CDR3 reads CASSPLIEWGADTQYF. The CDR3 nucleotides read TGTGCCAGCAGTCCCTTAATAGAGTGGGGAGCAGATACGCAGTATTTT. The full variable domain, in which reference TRBV28 and TRBJ2-3 provide the parts outside the CDR3, is DVKVTQSSRYLVKRTGEKVFLECVQDMDHENMFWYRQDPGLGLRLIYFSYDVKMKEKGDIPEGYSVSREKKERFSLILESASTNQTSMYLCASSPLIEWGADTQYFGPGTRLTVL.

The rearrangement links TRBV3-1 to TRBJ1-1; 10 bases map to TRBD1. This CDR3 contains 14 residues. V lost 4 bases to trimming and J lost 6 bases; unmatched junction nucleotides: 5. CDR1 LGHDT and CDR2 YNNKEL come from the germline V gene (reference sequence). The CDR3 loop reads CASSPRDRGAEAFF. DNA for the CDR3: TGTGCCAGCAGCCCCCGGGACAGGGGCGCTGAAGCTTTCTTT.

The chain employs TRBV4-1 and TRBJ1-1; weak D call: TRBD1 (5 bases). CDR1 is MGHRA and CDR2 is YSYEKL in the germline V gene. The germline V and J ends were trimmed by 0 bases and 7 bases, with 21 bases remaining between them. CDR3 length: 17 residues. The CDR3 loop is CASSQDLGLSLSDEAFF. CDR3 sequence (DNA): TGCGCCAGCAGCCAAGATTTGGGACTATCGCTTTCCGATGAAGCTTTCTTT.

CDR3 in DNA: TGTGCCAGCTCACCGGGACAGGCGAACATGGAAGCTTTCTTT. As protein: CASSPGQANMEAFF. The chain links TRBV18 to TRBJ1-1; 8 nucleotides line up with TRBD1. The CDR3 length is 14 residues. The V gene end was trimmed by 3 bases and the J gene end by 8 bases; junction bases not matched to a gene: 8. Germline V gene lookup returns CDR1 KGHSH and CDR2 LQKENI. The full variable domain, with the rest looked up from reference TRBV18 and TRBJ1-1, is NAGVMQNPRHLVRRRGQEARLRCSPMKGHSHVYWYRQLPEEGLKFMVYLQKENIIDESGMPKERFSAEFPKEGPSILRIQQVVRGDSAAYFCASSPGQANMEAFFGQGTRLTVV.

In its sample, this clonotype was seen a few times. The chain is built from TRBV5-1 and TRBJ2-5; weak D call: TRBD1 (6 bases). Germline assignment: CDR1 SGHRS and CDR2 YFSETQ. CDR3 size: 12 residues. The V and J ends lost 3 bases and 5 bases respectively, with 8 bases between them. The CDR3: CASSYRVETQYF. In nucleotides, the CDR3 is TGCGCCAGCAGCTACAGGGTGGAGACCCAGTACTTC. Full variable domain (remainder filled in from reference TRBV5-1 and TRBJ2-5): KAGVTQTPRYLIKTRGQQVTLSCSPISGHRSVSWYQQTPGQGLQFLFEYFSETQRNKGNFPGRFSGRQFSNSRSEMNVSTLELGDSALYLCASSYRVETQYFGPGTRLLVL.

This clonotype was seen a handful of times. This rearrangement joins TRBV12-3 or TRBV12-4 to TRBJ2-7, with 10 bases lining up with TRBD2. The CDR3 covers 15 residues. V dropped 5 bases and J dropped 1; count of bases not matched to a gene: 5. This CDR3 reads CASSAGTSASYEQYF. The CDR3 nucleotides read TGTGCCAGCAGTGCGGGGACTAGCGCGTCCTACGAGCAGTACTTC.

The rearrangement links TRBV7-2 to TRBJ2-7; no clear D gene. Germline CDR1 is SGHTA and CDR2 is FQGNSA. V lost 2 bases, J lost 7 bases, and 9 bases lay in between. The CDR3 is 12 amino acids. CDR3 bases: TGTGCCAGCAGCTTATTGGATAGGGAGCAGTACTTC. Translating it yields CASSLLDREQYF.

The V gene is TRBV18, the J gene TRBJ1-5; 8 positions match TRBD1. Trimming took 6 bases from V and 9 from J; bases not matched to a gene: 10. The germline CDR1 and CDR2 sequences are KGHSH and LQKENI. The CDR3 is 14 residues long. The CDR3 is CASSPDRGGRPQHF. CDR3 DNA: TGTGCCAGCTCCCCTGACAGGGGAGGACGGCCCCAGCATTTT.

This clonotype appeared a few times. This rearrangement joins TRBV27 to TRBJ2-7, with D hard to call. CDR3 length equals 14 residues. Trimming shortened V by 6 bases and J by 6 bases, and 18 bases separated the two germline ends. Germline CDR1 reads MNHEY; CDR2 reads SMNVEV (reference sequence). The CDR3 is CASSRKPGRGEQYF. Written as DNA, the CDR3 is TGTGCCAGCAGCCGGAAGCCGGGCCGCGGCGAGCAGTACTTC.

This clonotype was found a few times. CDR3 sequence (DNA): TGTGCCAGCAGTTTTTTTCTAGCCAAAAACATTCAGTACTTC. Translating it yields CASSFFLAKNIQYF. This sequence joins TRBV12-3 or TRBV12-4 and TRBJ2-4; no definite D call. Trimming removed 3 bases from V and 0 bases from J, with 6 bases in between. CDR3 length equals 14 residues.

V gene TRBV10-1 combines with J gene TRBJ2-1; D is undetermined. Germline V lookup: CDR1 WNHNN, CDR2 SYGVQD (reference sequence). The V end was cut by 0 bases, the J end by 6 bases, with 9 bases between. This CDR3 spans 14 amino acids. The CDR3 DNA reads as TGCGCCAGCAGTGAGTCGAGGCAGATCAATGAGCAGTTCTTC. It is translated as CASSESRQINEQFF.

This clonotype came up a few times. The chain uses TRBV28 and TRBJ1-1, with 7 bases that match TRBD1. The CDR3 has 13 residues. Germline CDR1 and CDR2: MDHEN and SYDVKM. Trimming cost V 5 bases and J 8 bases; bases outside gene matches: 8. CDR3 protein: CASSQGQRVEAFF. CDR3 nucleotides: TGTGCCAGCAGTCAGGGACAGAGGGTCGAAGCTTTCTTT.

V gene TRBV30 combines with J gene TRBJ1-5; TRBD1 aligns across 10 bases. After removal of 5 bases from V and 5 bases from J, the junction contained 6 bases not matched to a gene. CDR1 and CDR2 (germline): GTSNPN, SVGIG (reference sequence). This CDR3 has 14 amino acids. CDR3 nucleotide sequence: TGTGCCTGGGGGGACAGGGGCCCCTATCAGCCCCAGCATTTT. The encoded protein is CAWGDRGPYQPQHF.

This clonotype was seen a handful of times. The chain carries TRBV2 and TRBJ2-4, with D perhaps TRBD1 (5 bases). Between the trimmed V and J ends, which lost 2 bases and 0 bases, there was a span of 11 bases. This CDR3 has 16 residues. Germline V gives CDR1 SNHLY, CDR2 FYNNEI. CDR3 sequence reads: CASSEFRQLAKNIQYF. The CDR3 DNA sequence: TGTGCCAGCAGTGAATTTCGACAGCTAGCCAAAAACATTCAGTACTTC. The entire variable domain, with the rest obtained from reference TRBV2 and TRBJ2-4, is as follows: EPEVTQTPSHQVTQMGQEVILRCVPISNHLYFYWYRQILGQKVEFLVSFYNNEISEKSEIFDDQFSVERPDGSNFTLKIRSTKLEDSAMYFCASSEFRQLAKNIQYFGAGTRLSVL.

This clonotype was seen at least ten times. The V and J genes are TRBV18 and TRBJ1-5; perhaps TRBD1 as D (5 bases). V dropped 0 bases and J dropped 6 bases, with 15 bases sitting between them. The CDR3 has 16 residues. CDR1 is KGHSH, CDR2 LQKENI, per germline. The CDR3 region is CASSPPRGREGQPQHF. CDR3 in DNA: TGTGCCAGCTCACCACCGAGGGGCAGGGAGGGTCAGCCCCAGCATTTT.

The chain combines TRBV6-6 with TRBJ2-7; no clear D gene. V lost 6 bases, J lost 4 bases, and 16 bases lay in between. CDR3 length: 14 residues. Germline CDR1 reads MNHNY; CDR2 reads SVGAGI (reference sequence). The CDR3 region has the DNA TGTGCCAGCAGCCCGACCGGGTTAGGTTACGAGCAGTACTTC. Its translation is CASSPTGLGYEQYF.

The chain carries TRBV7-2 and TRBJ2-3; D is uncertain. This CDR3 contains 13 residues. The germline V gene encodes CDR1 SGHTA and CDR2 FQGNSA. The ends were cut back, 5 bases at V and 0 bases at J, with 6 bases in the middle. This CDR3 reads CASSHPSTDTQYF. CDR3 bases: TGTGCCAGCAGCCACCCGAGCACAGATACGCAGTATTTT.

The DNA of the CDR3 is TGTGCCAGCAGCGTAGGACAGCTGGGTGGCTACACCTTC. This codes for CASSVGQLGGYTF. V gene TRBV7-9 combines with J gene TRBJ1-2, with TRBD1 as a possible D gene (6 bases). The CDR3 contains 13 residues. Deletions cut 5 bases from V and 7 bases from J, with 14 bases between. Per the germline V gene, CDR1 is SEHNR and CDR2 is FQNEAQ (reference sequence). Full variable domain (rest looked up from reference TRBV7-9 and TRBJ1-2): DTGVSQNPRHKITKRGQNVTFRCDPISEHNRLYWYRQTLGQGPEFLTYFQNEAQLEKSRLLSDRFSAERPKGSFSTLEIQRTEQGDSAMYLCASSVGQLGGYTFGSGTRLTVV.

This clonotype showed up just a few times. The chain employs TRBV29-1 and TRBJ2-3; 7 bases agree with TRBD2. The CDR3 loop spans 14 amino acids. J lost 5 bases, V lost 7 bases, and 12 bases had no gene match. The germline V gene encodes CDR1 SQVTM and CDR2 ANQGSEA. DNA for the CDR3: TGCAGCGCCGAACGGGAGGCCGGGGGAGATACGCAGTATTTT. Translating gives CSAEREAGGDTQYF.

This clonotype was found a few times. V usage is TRBV2 and J usage is TRBJ2-3; D perhaps matches TRBD1 (6 bases). This CDR3 region has 11 residues. Per germline, CDR1 SNHLY and CDR2 FYNNEI. Trimming pared 7 bases from V and 5 bases from J, leaving 7 bases between. For the CDR3, the DNA is TGTGCCAGCACAGGGGAAGATACGCAGTATTTT. Amino acid sequence: CASTGEDTQYF.

The rearrangement uses TRBV7-6 and TRBJ1-2; a possible D gene is TRBD1 (6 bases). The CDR3 sequence is 12 residues long. V was shortened by 5 bases and J by 8 bases, with 12 bases between the two germline ends. Germline CDR1 and CDR2: SGHVS and FNYEAQ. This chain's CDR3 is CASSPDSKGYTF. For the CDR3, the DNA is TGTGCCAGCAGCCCGGACAGTAAAGGCTACACCTTC. The complete variable domain, with remaining parts taken from reference TRBV7-6 and TRBJ1-2, reads GAGVSQSPRYKVTKRGQDVALRCDPISGHVSLYWYRQALGQGPEFLTYFNYEAQQDKSGLPNDRFSAERPEGSISTLTIQRTEQRDSAMYRCASSPDSKGYTFGSGTRLTVV.

The chain is built from TRBV28 and TRBJ1-4; possibly TRBD1 for D (5 bases). CDR1 MDHEN and CDR2 SYDVKM come from the germline V gene. V lost 1 base, J lost 8 bases, and 14 bases lay in between. The CDR3 contains 15 residues. The CDR3 here is CASSLSLQGGEKLFF. The CDR3 DNA sequence: TGTGCCAGCAGTTTATCCCTGCAGGGCGGCGAAAAACTGTTTTTT.

V and J are TRBV7-2 and TRBJ2-1; 13 nucleotides line up with TRBD2. Trimming cost V 5 bases and J 5 bases; bases outside gene matches: 6. The V gene's germline CDR1 is SGHTA and CDR2 FQGNSA. This CDR3 region has 16 residues. The CDR3 DNA reads as TGTGCCAGCAGCCTATACGGACTAGCGGGAGACAATGAGCAGTTCTTC. The encoded protein is CASSLYGLAGDNEQFF.

In its sample, this clonotype was seen a few times. The chain uses TRBV5-1 and TRBJ2-3; 7 nucleotides align to TRBD2. V gave up 1 base and J gave up 0 bases; unmatched junction bases: 2. Per the germline V gene, CDR1 is SGHRS and CDR2 is YFSETQ. This CDR3 region has 15 residues. The CDR3 spells CASSLILASTDTQYF. CDR3 in DNA: TGCGCCAGCAGCTTGATACTAGCGAGCACAGATACGCAGTATTTT.